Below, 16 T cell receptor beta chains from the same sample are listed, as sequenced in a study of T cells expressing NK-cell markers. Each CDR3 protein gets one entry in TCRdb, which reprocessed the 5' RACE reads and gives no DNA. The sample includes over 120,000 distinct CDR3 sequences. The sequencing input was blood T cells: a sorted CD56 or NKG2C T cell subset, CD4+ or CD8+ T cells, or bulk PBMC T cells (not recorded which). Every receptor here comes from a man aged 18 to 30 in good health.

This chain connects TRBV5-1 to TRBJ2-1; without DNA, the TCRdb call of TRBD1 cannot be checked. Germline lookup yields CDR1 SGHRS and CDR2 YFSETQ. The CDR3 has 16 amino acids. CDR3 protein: CASSLAGRGAVDEQFF.

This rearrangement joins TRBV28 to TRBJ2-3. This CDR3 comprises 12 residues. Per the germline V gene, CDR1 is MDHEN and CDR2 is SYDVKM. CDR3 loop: CASSRNTDTQYF.

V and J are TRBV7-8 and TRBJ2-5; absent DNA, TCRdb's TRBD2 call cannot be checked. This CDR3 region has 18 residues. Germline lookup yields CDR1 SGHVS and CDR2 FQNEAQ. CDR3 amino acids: CASIRGREAYNPQETQYF.

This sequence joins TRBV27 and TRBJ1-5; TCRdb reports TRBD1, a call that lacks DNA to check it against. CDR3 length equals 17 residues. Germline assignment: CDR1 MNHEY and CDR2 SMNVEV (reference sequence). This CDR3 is CASSSTGGAGTNQPQHF.

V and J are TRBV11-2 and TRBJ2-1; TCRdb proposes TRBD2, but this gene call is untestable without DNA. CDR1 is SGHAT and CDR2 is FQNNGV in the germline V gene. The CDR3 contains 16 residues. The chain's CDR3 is CASLPGASGGYNEQFF. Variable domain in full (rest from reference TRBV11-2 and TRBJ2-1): EAGVAQSPRYKIIEKRQSVAFWCNPISGHATLYWYQQILGQGPKLLIQFQNNGVVDDSQLPKDRFSAERLKGVDSTLKIQPAKLEDSAVYLCASLPGASGGYNEQFFGPGTRLTVL.

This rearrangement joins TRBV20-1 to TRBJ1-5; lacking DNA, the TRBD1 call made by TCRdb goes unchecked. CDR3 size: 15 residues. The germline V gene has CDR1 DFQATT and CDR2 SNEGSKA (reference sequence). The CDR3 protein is CSARPPGLGLVAQHF.

CDR3 sequence: CASVTGTGPRNEQFF. The chain combines TRBV12-3 or TRBV12-4 with TRBJ2-1; TCRdb lists TRBD1, though no DNA is available to test this call. The CDR3 extends over 15 amino acids.

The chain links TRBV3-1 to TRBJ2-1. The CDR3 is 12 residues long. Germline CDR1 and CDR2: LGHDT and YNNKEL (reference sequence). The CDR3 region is CASSQGVDEQFF.

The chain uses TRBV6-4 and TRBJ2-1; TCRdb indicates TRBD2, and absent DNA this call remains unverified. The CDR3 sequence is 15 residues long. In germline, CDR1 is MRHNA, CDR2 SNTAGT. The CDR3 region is CASSEGGSDINEQFF.

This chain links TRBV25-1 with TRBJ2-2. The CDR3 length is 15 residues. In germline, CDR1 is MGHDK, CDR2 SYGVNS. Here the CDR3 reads CASSESRRETGELFF.

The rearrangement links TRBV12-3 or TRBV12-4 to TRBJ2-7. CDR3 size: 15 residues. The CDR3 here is CASSLALAGVYEQYF.

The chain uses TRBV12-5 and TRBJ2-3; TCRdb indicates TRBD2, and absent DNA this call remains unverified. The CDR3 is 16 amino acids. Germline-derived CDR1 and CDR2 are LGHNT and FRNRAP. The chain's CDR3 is CASGLTSGTQTDTQYF.

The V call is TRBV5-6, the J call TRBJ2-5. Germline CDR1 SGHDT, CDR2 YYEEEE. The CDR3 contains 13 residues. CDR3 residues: CASSLVRQETQYF. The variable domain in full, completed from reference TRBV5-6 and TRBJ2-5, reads DAGVTQSPTHLIKTRGQQVTLRCSPKSGHDTVSWYQQALGQGPQFIFQYYEEEERQRGNFPDRFSGHQFPNYSSELNVNALLLGDSALYLCASSLVRQETQYFGPGTRLLVL.

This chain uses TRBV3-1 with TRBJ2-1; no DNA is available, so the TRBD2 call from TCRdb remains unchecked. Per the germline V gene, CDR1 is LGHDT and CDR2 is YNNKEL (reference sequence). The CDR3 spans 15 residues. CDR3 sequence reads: CASSQDSGRADEQFF.

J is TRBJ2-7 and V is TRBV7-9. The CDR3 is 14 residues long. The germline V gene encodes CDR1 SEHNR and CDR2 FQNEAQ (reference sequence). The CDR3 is CASSLDLRSYEQYF.

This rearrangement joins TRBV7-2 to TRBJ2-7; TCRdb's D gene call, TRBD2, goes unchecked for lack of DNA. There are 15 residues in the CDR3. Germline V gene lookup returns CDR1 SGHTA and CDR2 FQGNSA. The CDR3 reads CASSLGGLASYEQYF.